A selection of T cell receptor beta chains follows, all from one sample in a study of CD8 T cells in ankylosing spondylitis. TCRdb redid the calling of the 5' RACE reads with MiXCR, one entry per CDR3 protein. The table records about 800,000 distinct CDR3 sequences, over 9.5% of them present only once. Specimen: blood, either unsorted or a sorted T cell fraction (not recorded which). Source of these receptors: a male donor with ankylosing spondylitis. The CDR3 runs from the conserved cysteine through the conserved F or W. The D gene is left open where the match is weak. Not every row has a clone size; where given, it reads once, few, many or a size class.

j_call d_call v_call cdr3_length clone_size cdr3_nt cdr3_aa
TRBJ1-5 - TRBV20-1 13 many TGCAGTGCTAGGAGGACAGCCAATCAGCCCCAGCATTTT CSARRTANQPQHF
TRBJ1-2 - TRBV7-2 13 many TGTGCCAGCAGCCTTACTGGGACCTATGGCTACACCTTC CASSLTGTYGYTF
TRBJ2-3 - TRBV21-1 15 - TGTGCCAGCAGCATCAGCGGGGGGAGGGCAGATACGCAGTATTTT CASSISGGRADTQYF
TRBJ2-7 - TRBV20-1 13 - TGCAGTGCTAGCCAGGGGATCGGCTACGAGCAGTACTTC CSASQGIGYEQYF
TRBJ2-1 - TRBV5-1 17 few TGCGCCAGCAGCTCGGGCAGGCGTCCCGCTGAAAGCAATGAGCAGTTCTTC CASSSGRRPAESNEQFF
TRBJ1-1 - TRBV6-5 15 few TGTGCCAGCAGTTACTCGGCAGCCATGAACACTGAAGCTTTCTTT CASSYSAAMNTEAFF
TRBJ1-1 - TRBV20-1 13 few TGCAGTGCTAGGCAGGCGGTGAACACTGAAGCTTTCTTT CSARQAVNTEAFF
TRBJ1-4 TRBD1 TRBV27 15 many TGTGCCAGCAGTTTATTCGGCAGGGGGGATGAAAAACTGTTTTTT CASSLFGRGDEKLFF
TRBJ2-7 - TRBV6-2/TRBV6-3 15 many TGTGCCAGCAGGCAAACCGGGACCCCTTTGAGCGAGCAGTACTTC CASRQTGTPLSEQYF
TRBJ1-5 TRBD1 TRBV20-1 14 - TGCAGTGCTGCCCGACAGGGGAGCAATCAGCCCCAGCATTTT CSAARQGSNQPQHF
TRBJ2-4 - TRBV20-1 18 - TGCAGTGCTAGAGATGAGGGGGGGACAGGTTTAGCCAAAAACATTCAGTACTTC CSARDEGGTGLAKNIQYF
TRBJ2-1 - TRBV4-2 13 many TGTGCCAGCAGCCAGACTAGAATTAATGAGCAGTTCTTC CASSQTRINEQFF
TRBJ2-4 - TRBV18 19 - TGTGCCAGCTCACCTCCTCTGCTGGCCGACATACTAGCCAAAAACATTCAGTACTTC CASSPPLLADILAKNIQYF
TRBJ2-7 - TRBV20-1 15 few TGCAGTGCTAGAGGGGGGCTCAAGAGGACCTACGAGCAGTACTTC CSARGGLKRTYEQYF
TRBJ2-3 TRBD2 TRBV20-1 15 many TGCAGTGCTCCGTCAGCGGGAGGGAGCACAGATACGCAGTATTTT CSAPSAGGSTDTQYF
TRBJ2-5 - TRBV20-1 12 - TGCAGTGCTCGGACGCCCGGGGGGACCCAGTACTTC CSARTPGGTQYF